This TCR beta chain was obtained from a study of T-cell memory formation after mild COVID-19. Study information: TCR clusters were mostly confined to one donor each. Whole-study findings and limits: CD4+ contracting clones lay mainly in CM and EM, CD8+ ones in EMRA. Clones that shrank (day 15 to 85) were balanced CD4/CD8, whereas later expanders leaned CD4+.

There are a few counts of this clonotype. Its antigen remains unknown. With constant-segment primers, 5'RACE yielded cDNA libraries of TCR alpha and TCR beta that carried sample barcodes and UMIs. TCRdb re-called the 5' RACE reads through MiXCR, storing one row per CDR3 protein. The data contain about 50,000 distinct CDR3 sequences, approximately 12% of them singletons. The sequenced material came from PBMCs or a T cell subset sorted from them (not recorded which). This TCR was recovered from a man aged 18 to 29 who had mild COVID-19 (a few samples of this study predate the infection). Cell type and time point are not known.

The CDR3 DNA is TGTGCCAGCAGCCAAGTAACGGGGTTCGGAGAGACCCAGTACTTC. Its translation: CASSQVTGFGETQYF. The rearrangement links TRBV3-1 to TRBJ2-5, with a weak D call TRBD2 (5 bases). Germline values: CDR1 LGHDT, CDR2 YNNKEL (reference sequence). V lost 1 base and J lost 4, with 13 bases in between. The CDR3 has 15 amino acids.